This is a list of T cell receptor beta chains from one sample in a study of T cell repertoires in cytomegalovirus infection. TCRdb re-analysed the reads in MiXCR, keeping a single row per CDR3 protein. The sample shows approximately 500,000 distinct CDR3 sequences, about 15% of them seen only once. The sample was CD8+ T cells from PBMCs. These receptors were collected from a human donor in good health (CMV status not recorded). Some clones in this sample may be carry-over from other donors' samples. Each CDR3 is given with its conserved first and last residue. D genes are given only for firm matches. Not all rows give a size; the values are once, few, many and, for expanded clones, a class.

abundance	v_gene	d_gene	len	j_gene	CDR3nt	CDR3aa
few	TRBV28	-	18	TRBJ2-7	TGTGCCAGCAGTTTCTCCCAGCGGGTACGGGACGAGAACTACGAGCAGTACTTC	CASSFSQRVRDENYEQYF
many	TRBV11-2	-	12	TRBJ1-6	TGTGCCAGCAGCTTCTCGGGGTTACATCTCCACTTT	CASSFSGLHLHF
-	TRBV30	TRBD2	16	TRBJ2-1	TGTGCCTGGAACGGGGAGGGCGGGGCAACCTACAATGAGCAGTTCTTC	CAWNGEGGATYNEQFF
-	TRBV6-6	TRBD2	15	TRBJ2-7	TGTGCCAGCAGTCCTCCCCGCGGGGGGGCTGACGAGCAGTACTTC	CASSPPRGGADEQYF
many	TRBV28	TRBD2	19	TRBJ2-7	TGTGCCAGCAGACTTGTGCGGGAGACTAGCGGAAAAAGCTCCTACGAGCAGTACTTC	CASRLVRETSGKSSYEQYF
-	TRBV19	TRBD1	17	TRBJ1-2	TGTGCCAGTAGTATAGGGGAAGACAGGGGGCGAAACTATGGCTACACCTTC	CASSIGEDRGRNYGYTF
-	TRBV11-2	TRBD1	16	TRBJ2-5	TGTGCCAGCAGACACAACGACAGGGGGGGTATGGAGACCCAGTACTTC	CASRHNDRGGMETQYF
many	TRBV7-9	TRBD1	15	TRBJ2-7	TGTGCCAGCAGCCCTGGGACAGGGATTCTCGACGAGCAGTACTTC	CASSPGTGILDEQYF
-	TRBV6-1	TRBD2	17	TRBJ2-2	TGTGCCAGCATGCCGACTAGCGGGAGAGGTTGGGCCGGGGAGCTGTTTTTT	CASMPTSGRGWAGELFF
many	TRBV7-2	-	17	TRBJ2-4	TGTGCCAGCAGCTTAGCGGAGCTGCGTCTAGCCAAAAACATTCAGTACTTC	CASSLAELRLAKNIQYF
many	TRBV28	TRBD2	19	TRBJ2-5	TGTGCCAGCAGTTTAGGCGGACTAGCGGGAGGTCCCACCCAAGAGACCCAGTACTTC	CASSLGGLAGGPTQETQYF
once	TRBV30	TRBD1	15	TRBJ2-7	TGTGCCTGGAGTGCGGAGGACAGGCTACCCTACGAGCAGTACTTC	CAWSAEDRLPYEQYF
many	TRBV7-6	TRBD2	16	TRBJ2-3	TGTGCCAGCAGCGCTCCTGGACTAGCGGGGGGGCAGATGCAGTATTTT	CASSAPGLAGGQMQYF
-	TRBV19	-	16	TRBJ1-2	TGTGCCAGTAATATTACCACAAACGCGCTAAACTATGGCTACACCTTC	CASNITTNALNYGYTF
-	TRBV11-2	-	13	TRBJ1-5	TGTGCCAGCAGGGGGGGCCCAAATCAGCCCCAGCATTTT	CASRGGPNQPQHF
few	TRBV19	-	16	TRBJ2-2	TGTGCCAGTAGTTCCGGGACTTCTTTGAACACCGGGGAGCTGTTTTTT	CASSSGTSLNTGELFF
-	TRBV5-1	-	14	TRBJ2-7	TGCGCCAGCAGCTTCGGGAGCGGATCCTACGAGCAGTACTTC	CASSFGSGSYEQYF
many	TRBV29-1	-	13	TRBJ1-5	TGCAGCGTTGACCCAGGGTACGGTCAGCCCCAGCATTTT	CSVDPGYGQPQHF
-	TRBV28	TRBD2	14	TRBJ2-7	TGTGCCAGCAGTCCCAAGATAGCGGGAGCGGAGCAGTACTTC	CASSPKIAGAEQYF
-	TRBV19	-	15	TRBJ1-5	TGTGCCAGTAGTGGCAGGGGTTATAGCAATCAGCCCCAGCATTTT	CASSGRGYSNQPQHF
many	TRBV12-5	-	11	TRBJ1-1	TGTGCTAGTGCCTTGGACCTTGAAGCTTTCTTT	CASALDLEAFF
-	TRBV18	-	14	TRBJ2-3	TGTGCCAGCTCACAGGCGGGCGCCACAGATACGCAGTATTTT	CASSQAGATDTQYF
many	TRBV4-1	TRBD1	17	TRBJ1-4	TGCGCCAGCAGCCATCGGGACAGGGTGTCAACTAATGAAAAACTGTTTTTT	CASSHRDRVSTNEKLFF
-	TRBV5-1	TRBD2	16	TRBJ2-5	TGCGCCAGCAGCTTGGCACTAGCGGTAAATTCAGAGACCCAGTACTTC	CASSLALAVNSETQYF